This T cell receptor (beta chain) was captured by sequencing in a study of T-cell memory formation after mild COVID-19. Looking at the study overall: TCR clusters were mostly donor specific.

Study conclusions and caveats: Mostly located in CM and EM were contracting CD4+ clones, with contracting CD8+ clones located in EMRA.

As to this clonotype: Its target is unknown.

The CDR3 length is 15 residues. Germline CDR1 and CDR2: SGHKS and YYEKEE (reference sequence). The trim removed 2 bases at V and 8 bases at J, leaving 9 bases unmatched. Constant-segment-primed 5'RACE gave TCR alpha and TCR beta cDNA libraries with sample barcodes and UMIs. TCRdb re-called the 5' RACE reads through MiXCR, storing one row per CDR3 protein. The table lists tens of thousands of distinct CDR3 sequences, 10% to 15% of them singletons. The chain employs TRBV5-5 and TRBJ2-1, with 8 bases that match TRBD2. The sequenced sample was PBMCs or a T cell subset sorted from them (not recorded which). This receptor was taken from an adult woman who had mild COVID-19 (a few samples of this study predate the infection). Cell type and time point are not known. As DNA, the CDR3 is TGTGCCAGCAGCTTATTAGGGACTAGTCGTCATGAGCAGTTCTTC. Translation gives CASSLLGTSRHEQFF.